The 3 T cell receptor beta chains given below trace back to one sample, sequenced in a study of cytomegalovirus exposure and HLA in healthy donors. Using immunoSEQ multiplex PCR, the repertoire was profiled, and TCRdb retains in-frame clones only, with some absent. The sample gives 150,000 to 200,000 clones, approximately 89% of which show up once; 2.7% is in the top ten. The sequenced sample was PBMCs. The receptor set was obtained from a man aged 18 to 29 in good health and CMV-seropositive.

The gene calls are TRBV4-3 and TRBJ2-5; 7 nucleotides match TRBD1. The CDR3 has 14 amino acids. Trimming at V came to 0 bases and at J to 6 bases, leaving 4 bases not matched to a gene. Germline CDR1 and CDR2: LGHNA and YSLEER. CDR3 in amino acids: CASSQDRGGKTQYF. CDR3 sequence (DNA): TGCGCCAGCAGCCAAGATAGAGGGGGCAAGACCCAGTACTTC.

CDR3 sequence: CATSQAGGETQYF. CDR3 in DNA: TGTGCCACCTCCCAAGCGGGGGGAGAGACCCAGTACTTC. The rearrangement joins TRBV14 to TRBJ2-5, with 9 nucleotides matching TRBD2. Germline CDR1 and CDR2: SGHDN and FVKESK. V lost 10 bases to trimming and J lost 4 bases; unmatched junction nucleotides: 7. The CDR3 is made up of 13 amino acids.

This sequence joins TRBV18 and TRBJ2-7; TRBD2 agrees at 7 bases. The CDR3 is made up of 16 amino acids. With V trimmed by 2 bases and J by 7 bases, 14 bases remained unmatched. From germline, CDR1 is KGHSH and CDR2 LQKENI. The CDR3 DNA sequence: TGTGCCAGCTCACCAAGTGGGGGGGTTGACCTTATGGAGCAGTACTTC. It specifies CASSPSGGVDLMEQYF.